These 22 T cell receptor beta chains were all obtained from the same sample, sequenced in a study of OX40 agonist ivuxolimab in advanced cancers. Sequencing was performed with immunoSEQ multiplex PCR; in TCRdb, only in-frame clones are kept and a portion is missing. The data contain roughly 90,000 clones, around 90% of them singletons. The sample in question was CD4+ or CD8+ T cells sorted from blood, obtained in a trial of the OX40 agonist ivuxolimab. The receptors derive from an adult with an advanced solid tumor such as melanoma, head and neck, liver or kidney cancer.

J is TRBJ2-7 and V is TRBV27, with 7 bases lining up with TRBD2. This CDR3 has 15 residues. CDR1 MNHEY and CDR2 SMNVEV come from the germline V gene (reference sequence). V trimming: 0 bases; J trimming: 2 bases; junction bases outside the gene matches: 4. The CDR3 nucleotides are TGTGCCAGCAGTTTATCGAGCGGGGTGACCTACGAGCAGTACTTC. As protein: CASSLSSGVTYEQYF.

This chain joins TRBV10-3 and TRBJ1-4; no definite D call. The germline V gene encodes CDR1 ENHRY and CDR2 SYGVKD. The CDR3 contains 14 residues. Between the trimmed V and J ends, which lost 2 bases and 3 bases, there was a span of 7 bases. The CDR3 nucleotides read TGTGCCATCAGTGAGACATCAGCTAATGAAAAACTGTTTTTT. This gives the protein CAISETSANEKLFF.

The chain employs TRBV6-4 and TRBJ1-2; D gene uncertain. V lost 2 bases, J lost 4 bases, and 14 bases lay in between. Germline-derived CDR1 and CDR2 are MRHNA and SNTAGT. This CDR3 comprises 15 residues. This chain's CDR3 is CASSDSPEAVYGYTF. Here the CDR3 DNA reads TGTGCCAGCAGTGACAGTCCGGAGGCGGTCTATGGCTACACCTTC.

This chain uses TRBV11-2 with TRBJ2-3; D ambiguous. Germline V gene sequence: CDR1 SGHAT, CDR2 FQNNGV. The CDR3 spans 12 residues. Trimming left V 8 bases short and J 6 bases short, with 12 bases between. The CDR3 protein is CASLKLADTQYF. For the CDR3, the DNA is TGTGCCAGCTTAAAGTTGGCGGATACGCAGTATTTT.

The chain employs TRBV19 and TRBJ1-5; 7 positions agree with TRBD1. Germline CDR1 reads LNHDA; CDR2 reads SQIVND (reference sequence). CDR3 length equals 15 residues. V gave up 1 base and J gave up 6 bases; unmatched junction bases: 6. The CDR3 DNA follows: TGTGCCAGTAGTATAGTCAGGGGGGCAGTTCAGCCCCAGCATTTT. Translating it yields CASSIVRGAVQPQHF.

The V call is TRBV29-1, the J call TRBJ1-4, with a weak D call TRBD1 (5 bases). Germline V CDR1 and CDR2: SQVTM, ANQGSEA. The CDR3 loop spans 12 amino acids. V lost 6 bases to trimming and J lost 12 bases, with 17 bases between them. The CDR3 coding sequence is TGCAGCGTGGGACTTGGTAGTATGGAACTGTTTTTT. Its protein is CSVGLGSMELFF.

The chain combines TRBV5-4 with TRBJ2-1; 8 bases are shared with TRBD2. Germline V CDR1 and CDR2: SGHNT, YYREEE (reference sequence). The CDR3 is 16 residues long. Unmatched junction bases numbered 11, after V lost 0 bases and J lost 9 bases. The CDR3, as DNA: TGTGCCAGCAGCTTGGCGGGTCGAGCGGGAGCGAGTGAGCAGTTCTTC. This encodes CASSLAGRAGASEQFF.

V usage is TRBV19 and J usage is TRBJ2-5; D possibly corresponds to TRBD1 (6 bases). The V gene's germline CDR1 is LNHDA and CDR2 SQIVND (reference sequence). The CDR3 is made up of 13 amino acids. V gave up 5 bases and J gave up 5 bases, with 12 bases separating them. The CDR3 protein is CASSEHRVETQYF. CDR3 DNA sequence: TGTGCCAGTAGTGAACACAGGGTTGAGACCCAGTACTTC.

The chain uses TRBV7-8 and TRBJ2-3; D not certain. The germline V gene has CDR1 SGHVS and CDR2 FQNEAQ. The CDR3 sequence is 12 residues long. V dropped 6 bases and J dropped 2 bases, with 6 bases sitting between them. CDR3 nucleotide sequence: TGTGCCAGCAGATCCGACACAGATACGCAGTATTTT. Translation: CASRSDTDTQYF.

The gene calls are TRBV7-2 and TRBJ1-2; no clear D gene. The germline V gene has CDR1 SGHTA and CDR2 FQGNSA. The CDR3 consists of 13 residues. The germline V and J ends were trimmed by 6 bases and 4 bases, with 12 bases remaining between them. This chain's CDR3 is CASSSPDPYGYTF. Written as DNA, the CDR3 is TGTGCCAGCAGTTCTCCGGACCCCTATGGCTACACCTTC. The whole variable domain, filled in from reference TRBV7-2 and TRBJ1-2, reads GAGVSQSPSNKVTEKGKDVELRCDPISGHTALYWYRQSLGQGLEFLIYFQGNSAPDKSGLPSDRFSAERTGGSVSTLTIQRTQQEDSAVYLCASSSPDPYGYTFGSGTRLTVV.

This chain connects TRBV18 to TRBJ2-3; D is tentatively TRBD1 or TRBD2 (5 bases each). The CDR3 length is 13 residues. The V gene's germline CDR1 is KGHSH and CDR2 LQKENI. Trimming cost V 6 bases and J 6 bases, with 13 bases left between them. In DNA, the CDR3 is TGTGCCAGCTCCCTTAGTCGGGGCGATACGCAGTATTTT. Its protein product is CASSLSRGDTQYF.

The gene calls are TRBV6-6 and TRBJ1-4; TRBD1 might be the D (6 bases). The CDR3 spans 16 residues. With 0 bases removed from V and 2 bases from J, the gap between germline ends came to 10 bases. The germline gives CDR1 MNHNY, CDR2 SVGAGI (reference sequence). The CDR3 nucleotides are TGTGCCAGCAGTTACTCGGGGGGGGCCACTAATGAAAAACTGTTTTTT. This codes for CASSYSGGATNEKLFF.

V is TRBV6-6 and J is TRBJ2-1; 11 nucleotides line up with TRBD2. V lost 4 bases to trimming and J lost 2 bases; unmatched junction nucleotides: 4. The germline CDR1 and CDR2 sequences are MNHNY and SVGAGI (reference sequence). The CDR3 extends over 16 amino acids. For the CDR3, the DNA is TGTGCCAGCAGTTCTGGGACTAGCGGAGCCTACAATGAGCAGTTCTTC. Translated, it gives CASSSGTSGAYNEQFF.

The chain links TRBV7-9 to TRBJ1-2; the match to TRBD1 covers 8 bases. CDR3 length equals 16 residues. V lost 3 bases and J lost 7; bases outside the gene matches: 13. Germline V CDR1 and CDR2: SEHNR, FQNEAQ (reference sequence). The CDR3 DNA is TGTGCCAGCAGCTTCTCAATGGTGGACAGGGCTGGTGGCTACACCTTC. This sequence encodes CASSFSMVDRAGGYTF.

The chain uses TRBV10-3 and TRBJ2-7; D gene ambiguous. The V end was cut by 3 bases, the J end by 12 bases, with 12 bases between. Germline V gene data show CDR1 as ENHRY and CDR2 as SYGVKD. The CDR3 loop spans 11 amino acids. The CDR3 here is CAISDPRSLYF. The CDR3 DNA sequence: TGTGCCATCAGTGACCCTAGAAGCCTGTACTTC.

The CDR3, as DNA: TGTGCCAGCAGCCCACGGACAGGGGCCGCTAGTTTGTTTTTT. Translated: CASSPRTGAASLFF. The chain joins TRBV9 to TRBJ1-4, with 9 positions matching TRBD1. The germline V gene has CDR1 SGDLS and CDR2 YYNGEE. V was pared by 4 bases and J by 15 bases, with 13 bases of the junction left unmatched. The CDR3 length is 14 residues.

This clone was detected once. The chain couples TRBV20-1 to TRBJ1-2; D uncertain. The V end lost 6 bases, the J end lost 8 bases, and 7 bases lay between the germline ends. CDR3 length: 9 residues. The V gene's germline CDR1 is DFQATT and CDR2 SNEGSKA (reference sequence). DNA of the CDR3: TGCAGTGCGGAGAGGGGCTACACCTTC. This sequence encodes CSAERGYTF.

The V call is TRBV11-1, the J call TRBJ1-3; D is unresolved. CDR1 SGHAT and CDR2 FQDESV come from the germline V gene (reference sequence). The V gene lost 3 bases and the J gene lost 0 bases, with 9 bases spanning the gap. This CDR3 contains 15 residues. The CDR3 DNA is TGTGCCAGCAGCTTGAAAGCTTACTCTGGAAACACCATATATTTT. The encoded protein is CASSLKAYSGNTIYF. Complete variable domain (other parts from reference TRBV11-1 and TRBJ1-3): EAEVAQSPRYKITEKSQAVAFWCDPISGHATLYWYRQILGQGPELLVQFQDESVVDDSQLPKDRFSAERLKGVDSTLKIQPAELGDSAMYLCASSLKAYSGNTIYFGEGSWLTVV.

J is TRBJ2-7 and V is TRBV2; 8 nucleotides align to TRBD1. The V gene's germline CDR1 is SNHLY and CDR2 FYNNEI. V lost 5 bases and J lost 1; bases outside the gene matches: 7. The CDR3 extends over 15 amino acids. CDR3 in amino acids: CASSPDRVLSYEQYF. The CDR3 DNA is TGTGCCAGCAGTCCGGACAGGGTCCTTTCCTACGAGCAGTACTTC.

CDR3 coding DNA: TGTGCCAGCAGTACTCCGCAGGTAACCTACGAGCAGTACTTC. It codes for CASSTPQVTYEQYF. This chain connects TRBV6-6 to TRBJ2-5, with D unresolved. The last part of the DNA fits TRBJ2-7 better; the J call may be wrong. CDR3 length equals 14 residues. Germline V lookup: CDR1 MNHNY, CDR2 SVGAGI (reference sequence).

The chain has TRBV2 and TRBJ2-7; 9 bases fit TRBD1. Per the germline V gene, CDR1 is SNHLY and CDR2 is FYNNEI. V gave up 7 bases and J gave up 7 bases; unmatched junction bases: 11. The CDR3 contains 14 residues. CDR3 amino acids: CASMVQGAPGEQYF. CDR3 coding DNA: TGTGCCAGCATGGTACAGGGGGCTCCGGGGGAGCAGTACTTC.

In this sample, this clone turned up once. The chain carries TRBV10-3 and TRBJ1-2, with 8 nucleotides matching TRBD1. The germline V gene encodes CDR1 ENHRY and CDR2 SYGVKD. Trimming at V came to 7 bases and at J to 6 bases, leaving 13 bases not matched to a gene. This CDR3 contains 15 residues. This chain's CDR3 is CAITAVGQGTNGYTF. As DNA, the CDR3 is TGTGCCATCACAGCGGTAGGACAGGGAACCAATGGCTACACCTTC.